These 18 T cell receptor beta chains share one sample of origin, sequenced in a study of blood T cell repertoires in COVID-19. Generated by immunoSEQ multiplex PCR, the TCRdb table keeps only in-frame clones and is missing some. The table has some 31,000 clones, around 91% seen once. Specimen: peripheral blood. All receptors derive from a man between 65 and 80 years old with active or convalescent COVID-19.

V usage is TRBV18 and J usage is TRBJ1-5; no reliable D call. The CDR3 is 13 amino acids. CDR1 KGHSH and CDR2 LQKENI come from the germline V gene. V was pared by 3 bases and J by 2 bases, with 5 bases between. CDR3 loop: CASSPGGNQPQHF. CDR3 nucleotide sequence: TGTGCCAGCTCACCCGGAGGCAATCAGCCCCAGCATTTT.

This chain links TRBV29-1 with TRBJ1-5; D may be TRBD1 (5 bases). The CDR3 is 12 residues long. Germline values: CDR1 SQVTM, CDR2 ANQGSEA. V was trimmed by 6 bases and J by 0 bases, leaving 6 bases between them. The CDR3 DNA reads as TGCAGCGTCAGGGATAGCAATCAGCCCCAGCATTTT. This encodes CSVRDSNQPQHF.

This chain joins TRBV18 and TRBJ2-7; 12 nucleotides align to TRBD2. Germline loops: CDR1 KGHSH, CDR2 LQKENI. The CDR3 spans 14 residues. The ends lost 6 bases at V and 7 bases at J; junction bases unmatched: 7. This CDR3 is CASSSGTSGQEQYF. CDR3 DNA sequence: TGTGCCAGCTCCTCCGGGACTAGCGGGCAAGAGCAGTACTTC. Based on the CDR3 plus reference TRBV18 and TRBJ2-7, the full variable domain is NAGVMQNPRHLVRRRGQEARLRCSPMKGHSHVYWYRQLPEEGLKFMVYLQKENIIDESGMPKERFSAEFPKEGPSILRIQQVVRGDSAAYFCASSSGTSGQEQYFGPGTRLTVT.

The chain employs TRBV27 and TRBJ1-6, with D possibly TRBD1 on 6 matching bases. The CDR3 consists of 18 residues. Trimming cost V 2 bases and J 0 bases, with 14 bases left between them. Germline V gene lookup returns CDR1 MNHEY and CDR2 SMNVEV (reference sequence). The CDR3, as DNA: TGTGCCAGCAGTTTAGGCAACAGGGCAAACTCCTATAATTCACCCCTCCACTTT. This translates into CASSLGNRANSYNSPLHF.

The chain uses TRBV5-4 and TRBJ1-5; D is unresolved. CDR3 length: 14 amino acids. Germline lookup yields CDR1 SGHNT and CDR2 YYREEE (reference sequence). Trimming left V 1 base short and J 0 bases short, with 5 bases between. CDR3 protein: CASSLQNSNQPQHF. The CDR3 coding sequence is TGTGCCAGCAGCTTGCAGAATAGCAATCAGCCCCAGCATTTT.

The CDR3 is CASSNPRTGGVYGYTF. Here the CDR3 DNA reads TGTGCCAGTAGTAACCCCCGGACAGGGGGGGTCTATGGCTACACCTTC. The gene calls are TRBV19 and TRBJ1-2; TRBD1 agrees at 10 bases. Germline lookup yields CDR1 LNHDA and CDR2 SQIVND (reference sequence). The ends lost 4 bases at V and 4 bases at J; junction bases unmatched: 9. This CDR3 has 16 residues.

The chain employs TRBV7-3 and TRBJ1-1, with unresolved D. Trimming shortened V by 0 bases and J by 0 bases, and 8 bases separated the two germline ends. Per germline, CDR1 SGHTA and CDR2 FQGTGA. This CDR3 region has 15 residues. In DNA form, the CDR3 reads TGTGCCAGCAGCTTAACCCAGATCATGAACACTGAAGCTTTCTTT. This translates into CASSLTQIMNTEAFF.

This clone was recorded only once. Here the CDR3 DNA reads TGTGCCAGCAATTTTTTTAGGGGGCCGGGTCAGCCCCAGCATTTT. Translation gives CASNFFRGPGQPQHF. The chain uses TRBV2 and TRBJ1-5; 7 bases align to TRBD1. This CDR3 has 15 amino acids. Looked up from germline, CDR1 is SNHLY and CDR2 is FYNNEI. J lost 6 bases, V lost 7 bases, and 12 bases had no gene match.

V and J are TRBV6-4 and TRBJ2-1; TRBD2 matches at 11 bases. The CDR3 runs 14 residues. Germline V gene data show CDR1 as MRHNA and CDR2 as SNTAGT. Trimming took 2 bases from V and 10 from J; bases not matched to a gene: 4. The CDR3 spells CASSDLASGREQFF. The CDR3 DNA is TGTGCCAGCAGTGACCTGGCTAGCGGGAGGGAGCAGTTCTTC.

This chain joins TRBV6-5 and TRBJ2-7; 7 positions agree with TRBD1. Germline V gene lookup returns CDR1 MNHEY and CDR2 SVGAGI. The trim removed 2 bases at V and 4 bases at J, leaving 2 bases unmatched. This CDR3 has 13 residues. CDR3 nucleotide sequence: TGTGCCAGCAGTTACAGGGGGCGGTACGAGCAGTACTTC. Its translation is CASSYRGRYEQYF.

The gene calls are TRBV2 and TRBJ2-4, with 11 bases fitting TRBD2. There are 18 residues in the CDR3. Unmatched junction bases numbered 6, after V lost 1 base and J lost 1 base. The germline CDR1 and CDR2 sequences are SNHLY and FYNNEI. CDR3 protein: CASSEGSGRARAKNIQYF. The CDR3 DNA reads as TGTGCCAGCAGTGAAGGTAGCGGGAGGGCCAGGGCCAAAAACATTCAGTACTTC. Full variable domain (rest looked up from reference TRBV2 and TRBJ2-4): EPEVTQTPSHQVTQMGQEVILRCVPISNHLYFYWYRQILGQKVEFLVSFYNNEISEKSEIFDDQFSVERPDGSNFTLKIRSTKLEDSAMYFCASSEGSGRARAKNIQYFGAGTRLSVL.

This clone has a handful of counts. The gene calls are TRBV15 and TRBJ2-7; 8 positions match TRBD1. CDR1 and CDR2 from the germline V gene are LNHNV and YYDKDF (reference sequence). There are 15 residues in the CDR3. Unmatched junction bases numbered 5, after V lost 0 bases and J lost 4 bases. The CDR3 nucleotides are TGTGCCACCAGCAGAGATAACAGGGGGTATTACGAGCAGTACTTC. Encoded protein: CATSRDNRGYYEQYF.

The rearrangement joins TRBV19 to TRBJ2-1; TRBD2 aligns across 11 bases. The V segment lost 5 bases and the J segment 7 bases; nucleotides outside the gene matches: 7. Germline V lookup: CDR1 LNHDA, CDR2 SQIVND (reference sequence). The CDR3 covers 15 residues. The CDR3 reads CASSWGTSGKNEQFF. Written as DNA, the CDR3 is TGTGCCAGTAGTTGGGGGACTAGCGGAAAGAATGAGCAGTTCTTC.

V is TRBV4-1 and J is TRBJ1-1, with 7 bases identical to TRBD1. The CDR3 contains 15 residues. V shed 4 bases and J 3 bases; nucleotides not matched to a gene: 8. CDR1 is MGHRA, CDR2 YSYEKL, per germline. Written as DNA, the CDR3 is TGCGCCAGCAGCCTATCTCCGACAGGGCACACTGAAGCTTTCTTT. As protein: CASSLSPTGHTEAFF.

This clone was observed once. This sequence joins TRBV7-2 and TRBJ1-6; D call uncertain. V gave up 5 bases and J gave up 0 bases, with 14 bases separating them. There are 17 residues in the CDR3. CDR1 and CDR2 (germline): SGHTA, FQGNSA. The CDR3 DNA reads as TGTGCCAGCAGCCCCCGAGAGAAGAGCTCCTATAATTCACCCCTCCACTTT. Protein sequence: CASSPREKSSYNSPLHF.

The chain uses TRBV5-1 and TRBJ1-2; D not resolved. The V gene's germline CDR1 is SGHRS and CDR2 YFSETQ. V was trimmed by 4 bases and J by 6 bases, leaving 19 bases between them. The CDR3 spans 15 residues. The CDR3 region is CASSHTVSALDGYTF. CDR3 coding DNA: TGCGCCAGCAGCCACACAGTGTCGGCATTGGATGGCTACACCTTC.

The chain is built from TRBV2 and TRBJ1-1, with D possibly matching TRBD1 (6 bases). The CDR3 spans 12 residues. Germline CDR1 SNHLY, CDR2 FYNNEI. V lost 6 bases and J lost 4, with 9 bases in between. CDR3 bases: TGTGCCAGCAGCCAACAGGGCACTGAAGCTTTCTTT. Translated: CASSQQGTEAFF.

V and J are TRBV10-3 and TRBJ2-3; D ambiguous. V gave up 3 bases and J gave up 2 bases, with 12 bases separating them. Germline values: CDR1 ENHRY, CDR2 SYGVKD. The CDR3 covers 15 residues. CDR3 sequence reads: CAISEQQDFTDTQYF. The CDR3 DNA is TGTGCCATCAGTGAACAGCAGGATTTCACAGATACGCAGTATTTT.